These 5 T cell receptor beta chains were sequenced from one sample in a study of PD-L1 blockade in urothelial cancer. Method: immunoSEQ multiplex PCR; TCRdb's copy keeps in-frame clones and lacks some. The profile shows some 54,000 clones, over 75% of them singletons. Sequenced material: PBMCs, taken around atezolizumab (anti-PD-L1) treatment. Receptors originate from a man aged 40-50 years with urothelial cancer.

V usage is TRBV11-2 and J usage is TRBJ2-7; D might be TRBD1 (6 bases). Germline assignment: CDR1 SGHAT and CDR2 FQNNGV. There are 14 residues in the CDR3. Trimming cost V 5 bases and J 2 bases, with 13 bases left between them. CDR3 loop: CASSPIQGPYEQYF. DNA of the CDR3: TGTGCCAGCAGCCCCATACAGGGACCCTACGAGCAGTACTTC. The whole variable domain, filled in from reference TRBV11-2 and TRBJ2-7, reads EAGVAQSPRYKIIEKRQSVAFWCNPISGHATLYWYQQILGQGPKLLIQFQNNGVVDDSQLPKDRFSAERLKGVDSTLKIQPAKLEDSAVYLCASSPIQGPYEQYFGPGTRLTVT.

CDR3 sequence reads: CASSPGPDSPDGYGYTF. CDR3 sequence (DNA): TGTGCCAGCTCACCGGGCCCCGACAGTCCAGATGGTTATGGCTACACCTTC. The J gene is TRBJ1-2, the V gene TRBV18, with D perhaps matching TRBD1 (5 bases). V was pared by 3 bases and J by 5 bases, with 22 bases between. Per the germline V gene, CDR1 is KGHSH and CDR2 is LQKENI. The CDR3 loop spans 17 amino acids. The entire variable domain, with the rest obtained from reference TRBV18 and TRBJ1-2, is as follows: NAGVMQNPRHLVRRRGQEARLRCSPMKGHSHVYWYRQLPEEGLKFMVYLQKENIIDESGMPKERFSAEFPKEGPSILRIQQVVRGDSAAYFCASSPGPDSPDGYGYTFGSGTRLTVV.

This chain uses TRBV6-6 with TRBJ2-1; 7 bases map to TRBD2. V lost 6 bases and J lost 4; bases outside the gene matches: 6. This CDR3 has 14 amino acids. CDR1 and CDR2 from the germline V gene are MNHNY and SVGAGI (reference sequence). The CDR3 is CASSPSSGYNEQFF. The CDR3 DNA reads TGTGCCAGCAGCCCCTCTAGCGGATACAATGAGCAGTTCTTC.

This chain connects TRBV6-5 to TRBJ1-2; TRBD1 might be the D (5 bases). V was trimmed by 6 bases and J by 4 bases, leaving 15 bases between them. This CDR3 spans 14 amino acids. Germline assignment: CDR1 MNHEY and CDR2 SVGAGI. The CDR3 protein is CASSLGPQGYGYTF. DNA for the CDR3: TGTGCCAGCAGCCTCGGACCTCAGGGCTATGGCTACACCTTC.

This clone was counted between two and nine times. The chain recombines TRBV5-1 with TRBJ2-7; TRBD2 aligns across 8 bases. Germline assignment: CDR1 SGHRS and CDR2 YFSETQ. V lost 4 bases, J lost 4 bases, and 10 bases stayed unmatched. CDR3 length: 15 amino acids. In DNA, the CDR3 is TGCGCCAGCAGCCCGGGACTAGTGGGCCCTTACGAGCAGTACTTC. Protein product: CASSPGLVGPYEQYF. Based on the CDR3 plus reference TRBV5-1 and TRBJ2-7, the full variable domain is KAGVTQTPRYLIKTRGQQVTLSCSPISGHRSVSWYQQTPGQGLQFLFEYFSETQRNKGNFPGRFSGRQFSNSRSEMNVSTLELGDSALYLCASSPGLVGPYEQYFGPGTRLTVT.